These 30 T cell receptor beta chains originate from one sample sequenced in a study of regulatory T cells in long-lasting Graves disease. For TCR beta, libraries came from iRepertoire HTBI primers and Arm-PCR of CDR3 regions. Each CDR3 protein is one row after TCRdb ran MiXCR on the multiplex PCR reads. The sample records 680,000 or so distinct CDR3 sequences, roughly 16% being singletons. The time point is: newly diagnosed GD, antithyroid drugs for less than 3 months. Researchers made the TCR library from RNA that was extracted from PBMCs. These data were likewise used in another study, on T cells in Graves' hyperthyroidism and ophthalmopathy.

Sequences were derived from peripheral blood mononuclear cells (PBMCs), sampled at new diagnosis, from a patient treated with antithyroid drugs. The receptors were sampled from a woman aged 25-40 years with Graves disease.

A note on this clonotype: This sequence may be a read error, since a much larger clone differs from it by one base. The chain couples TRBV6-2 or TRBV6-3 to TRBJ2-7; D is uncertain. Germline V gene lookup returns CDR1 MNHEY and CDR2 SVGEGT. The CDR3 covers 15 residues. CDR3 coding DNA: TGTGCCAGCAGTTACTCCCGGAACCCAACCTACAAGCAGTACTTC. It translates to CASSYSRNPTYKQYF.

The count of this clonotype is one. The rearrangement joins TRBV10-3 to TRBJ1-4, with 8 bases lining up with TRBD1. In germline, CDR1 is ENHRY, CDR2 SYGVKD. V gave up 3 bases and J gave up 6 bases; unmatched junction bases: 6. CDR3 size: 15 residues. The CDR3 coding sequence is TGTGCCATCAGTGATTTCGGACAGGGTGATGAAAAACTGTTTTTT. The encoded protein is CAISDFGQGDEKLFF.

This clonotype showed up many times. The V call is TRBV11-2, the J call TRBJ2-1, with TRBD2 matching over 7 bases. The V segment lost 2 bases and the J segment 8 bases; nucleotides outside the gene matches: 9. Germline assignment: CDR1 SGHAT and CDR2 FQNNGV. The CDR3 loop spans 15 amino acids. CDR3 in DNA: TGTGCCAGCAGCTTATATGGCGGGAGTGTAGATGAGCAGTTCTTC. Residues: CASSLYGGSVDEQFF. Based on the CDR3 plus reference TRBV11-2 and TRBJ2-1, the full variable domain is EAGVAQSPRYKIIEKRQSVAFWCNPISGHATLYWYQQILGQGPKLLIQFQNNGVVDDSQLPKDRFSAERLKGVDSTLKIQPAKLEDSAVYLCASSLYGGSVDEQFFGPGTRLTVL.

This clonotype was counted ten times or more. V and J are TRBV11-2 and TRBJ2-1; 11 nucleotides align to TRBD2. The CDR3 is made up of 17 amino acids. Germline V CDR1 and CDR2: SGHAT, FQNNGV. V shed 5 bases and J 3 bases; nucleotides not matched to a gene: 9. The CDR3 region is CASSLHSGTSGYNEQFF. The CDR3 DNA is TGTGCCAGCAGCCTACACTCCGGGACTAGCGGCTACAATGAGCAGTTCTTC.

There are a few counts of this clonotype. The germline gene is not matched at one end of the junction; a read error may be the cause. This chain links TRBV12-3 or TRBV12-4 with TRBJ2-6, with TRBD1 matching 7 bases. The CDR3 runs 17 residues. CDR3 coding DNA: TGTGCCAGCAGTCCCCGACAGGGACACTCTGGGGCCATCGTCCTGACTTTC. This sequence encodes CASSPRQGHSGAIVLTF.

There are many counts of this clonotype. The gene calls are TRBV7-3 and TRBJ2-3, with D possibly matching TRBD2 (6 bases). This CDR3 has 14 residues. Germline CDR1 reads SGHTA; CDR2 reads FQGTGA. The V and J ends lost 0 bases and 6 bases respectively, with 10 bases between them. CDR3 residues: CASSLTGSADTQYF. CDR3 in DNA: TGTGCCAGCAGCTTAACCGGGAGTGCGGATACGCAGTATTTT.

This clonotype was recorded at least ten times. This chain's CDR3 is CASFSGGRSYNEQFF. The CDR3 bases are TGTGCCAGCTTTTCGGGCGGGAGGTCCTACAATGAGCAGTTCTTC. The chain recombines TRBV28 with TRBJ2-1, with 8 bases identical to TRBD2. The CDR3 loop spans 15 amino acids. Trimming took 8 bases from V and 1 from J; bases not matched to a gene: 7. CDR1 is MDHEN, CDR2 SYDVKM, per germline.

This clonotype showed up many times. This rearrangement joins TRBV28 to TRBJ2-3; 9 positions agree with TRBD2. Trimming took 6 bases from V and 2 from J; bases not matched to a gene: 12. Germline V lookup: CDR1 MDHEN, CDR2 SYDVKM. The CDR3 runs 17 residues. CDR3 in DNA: TGTGCCAGCAGCCTACTTGGAAGCGGGAGGAACACAGATACGCAGTATTTT. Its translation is CASSLLGSGRNTDTQYF.

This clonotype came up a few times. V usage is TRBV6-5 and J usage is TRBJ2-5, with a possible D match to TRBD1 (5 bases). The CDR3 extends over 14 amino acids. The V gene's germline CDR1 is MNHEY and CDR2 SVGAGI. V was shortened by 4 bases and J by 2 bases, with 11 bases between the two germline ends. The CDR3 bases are TGTGCCAGCAGTTCGACAGCGCATCAAGAGACCCAGTACTTC. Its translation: CASSSTAHQETQYF.

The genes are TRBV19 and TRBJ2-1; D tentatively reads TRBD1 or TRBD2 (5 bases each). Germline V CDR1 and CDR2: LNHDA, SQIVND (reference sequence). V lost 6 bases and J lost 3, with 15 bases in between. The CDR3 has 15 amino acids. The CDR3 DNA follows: TGTGCCAGTAGAGGGCCTGGGGGTTACTACAATGAGCAGTTCTTC. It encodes CASRGPGGYYNEQFF.

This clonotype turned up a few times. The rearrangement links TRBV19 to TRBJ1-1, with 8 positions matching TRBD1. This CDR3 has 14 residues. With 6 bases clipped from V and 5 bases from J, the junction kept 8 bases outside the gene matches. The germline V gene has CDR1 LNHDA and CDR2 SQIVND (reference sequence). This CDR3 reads CASRRTGIRTEAFF. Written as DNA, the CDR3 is TGTGCCAGTAGAAGGACAGGGATTCGGACTGAAGCTTTCTTT.

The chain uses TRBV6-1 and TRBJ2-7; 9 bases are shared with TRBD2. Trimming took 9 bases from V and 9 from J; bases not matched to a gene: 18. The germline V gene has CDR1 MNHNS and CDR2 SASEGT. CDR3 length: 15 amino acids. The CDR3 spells CASYSAGTSGSRQYF. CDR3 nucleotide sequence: TGTGCCAGTTACTCCGCGGGTACTAGCGGGTCTCGGCAGTACTTC.

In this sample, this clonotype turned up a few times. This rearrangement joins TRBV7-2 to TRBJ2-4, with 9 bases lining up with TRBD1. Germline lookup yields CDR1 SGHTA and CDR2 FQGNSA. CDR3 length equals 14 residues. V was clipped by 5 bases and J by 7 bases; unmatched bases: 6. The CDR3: CASSIWTGANIQYF. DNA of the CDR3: TGTGCCAGCAGCATTTGGACAGGGGCGAACATTCAGTACTTC.

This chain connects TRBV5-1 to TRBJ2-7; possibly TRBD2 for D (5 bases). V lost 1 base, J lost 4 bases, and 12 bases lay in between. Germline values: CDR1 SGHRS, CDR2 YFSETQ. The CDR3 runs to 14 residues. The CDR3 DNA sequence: TGCGCCAGCAGCTTGCGGCCAGCGGATTACGAGCAGTACTTC. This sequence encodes CASSLRPADYEQYF.

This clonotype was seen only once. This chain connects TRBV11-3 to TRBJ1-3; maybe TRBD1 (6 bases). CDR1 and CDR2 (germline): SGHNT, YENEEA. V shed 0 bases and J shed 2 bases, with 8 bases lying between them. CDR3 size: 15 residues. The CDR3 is CASSLEQGPGNTIYF. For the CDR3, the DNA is TGTGCCAGCAGCTTAGAACAGGGACCTGGAAACACCATATATTTT.

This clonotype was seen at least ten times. The DNA of the CDR3 is TGTGCCAGCAGTTTCGCTTCCCAGGATCCGAGGGAGACCCAGTACTTC. It encodes CASSFASQDPRETQYF. The chain carries TRBV27 and TRBJ2-5; D unresolved. The V gene's germline CDR1 is MNHEY and CDR2 SMNVEV (reference sequence). V lost 3 bases to trimming and J lost 5 bases, with 19 bases between them. This CDR3 comprises 16 residues.

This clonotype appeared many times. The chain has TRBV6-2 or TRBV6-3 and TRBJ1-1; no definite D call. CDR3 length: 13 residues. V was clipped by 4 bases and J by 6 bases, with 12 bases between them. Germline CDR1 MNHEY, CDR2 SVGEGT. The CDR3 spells CASSSHLMAEAFF. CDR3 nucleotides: TGTGCCAGCAGTTCCCATTTAATGGCTGAAGCTTTCTTT.

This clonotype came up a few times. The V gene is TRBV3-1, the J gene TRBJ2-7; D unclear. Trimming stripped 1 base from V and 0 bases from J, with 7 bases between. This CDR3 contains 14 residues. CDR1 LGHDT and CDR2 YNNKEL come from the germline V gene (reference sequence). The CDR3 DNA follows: TGTGCCAGCAGCCAAGTACCTAGCTCCTACGAGCAGTACTTC. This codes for CASSQVPSSYEQYF.

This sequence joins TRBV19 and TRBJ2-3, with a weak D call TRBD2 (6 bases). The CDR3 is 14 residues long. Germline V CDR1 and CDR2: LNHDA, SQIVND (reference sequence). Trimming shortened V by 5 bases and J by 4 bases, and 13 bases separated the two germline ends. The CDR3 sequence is CASSVLLASDTQYF. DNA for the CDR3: TGTGCCAGTAGTGTCCTACTAGCCTCAGATACGCAGTATTTT.

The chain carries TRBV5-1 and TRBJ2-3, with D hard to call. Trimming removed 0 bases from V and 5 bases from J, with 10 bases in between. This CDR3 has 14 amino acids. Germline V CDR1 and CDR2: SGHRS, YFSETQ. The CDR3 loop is CASSLGQFRDTQYF. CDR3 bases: TGCGCCAGCAGCTTGGGACAATTCCGAGATACGCAGTATTTT.

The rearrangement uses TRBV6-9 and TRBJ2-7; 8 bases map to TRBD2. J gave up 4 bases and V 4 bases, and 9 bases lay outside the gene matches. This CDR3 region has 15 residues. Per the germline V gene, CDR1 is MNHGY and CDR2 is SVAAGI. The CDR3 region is CASSSQPGGVYEQYF. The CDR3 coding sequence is TGTGCCAGCAGTTCCCAGCCGGGAGGGGTGTACGAGCAGTACTTC.

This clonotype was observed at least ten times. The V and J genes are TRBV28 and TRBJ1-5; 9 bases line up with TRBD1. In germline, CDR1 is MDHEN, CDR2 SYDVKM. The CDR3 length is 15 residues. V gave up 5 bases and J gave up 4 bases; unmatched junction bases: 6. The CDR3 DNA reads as TGTGCCAGCAGTCCTGCAGGACAGGGGAATCAGCCCCAGCATTTT. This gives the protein CASSPAGQGNQPQHF.

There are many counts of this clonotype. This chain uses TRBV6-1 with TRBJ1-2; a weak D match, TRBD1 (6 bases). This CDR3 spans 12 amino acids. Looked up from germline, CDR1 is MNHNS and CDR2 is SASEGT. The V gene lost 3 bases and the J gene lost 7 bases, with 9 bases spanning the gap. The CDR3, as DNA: TGTGCCAGCAGTGACAGGGGCGGTGGCTACACCTTC. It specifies CASSDRGGGYTF.

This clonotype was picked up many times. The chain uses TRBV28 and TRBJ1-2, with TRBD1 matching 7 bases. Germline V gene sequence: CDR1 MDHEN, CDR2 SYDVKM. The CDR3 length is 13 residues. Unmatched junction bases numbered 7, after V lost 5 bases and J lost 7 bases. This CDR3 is CASSTTGIVGYTF. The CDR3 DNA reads TGTGCCAGCAGTACGACAGGGATAGTTGGCTACACCTTC.

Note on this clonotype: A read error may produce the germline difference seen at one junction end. The CDR3 region has the DNA TGTGCCGGCAGTTCCGGGGTGGTTGGCTACACCTTC. Translation: CAGSSGVVGYTF. This chain uses TRBV12-3 or TRBV12-4 with TRBJ1-2, with D hard to call. The CDR3 runs to 12 residues.

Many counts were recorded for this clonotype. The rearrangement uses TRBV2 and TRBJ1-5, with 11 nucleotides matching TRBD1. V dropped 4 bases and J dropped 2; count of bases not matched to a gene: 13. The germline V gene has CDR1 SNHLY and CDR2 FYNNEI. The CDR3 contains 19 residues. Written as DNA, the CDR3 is TGTGCCAGCAGTGCGTTAAAGGGACAGGGGGATTCCGGCAATCAGCCCCAGCATTTT. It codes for CASSALKGQGDSGNQPQHF.

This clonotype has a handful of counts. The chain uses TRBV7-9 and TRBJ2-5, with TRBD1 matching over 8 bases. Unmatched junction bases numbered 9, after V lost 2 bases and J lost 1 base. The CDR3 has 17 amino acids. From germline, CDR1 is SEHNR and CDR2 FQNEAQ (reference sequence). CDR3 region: CASSLSETGVIQETQYF. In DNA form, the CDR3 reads TGTGCCAGCAGCTTATCCGAGACAGGGGTCATCCAAGAGACCCAGTACTTC.

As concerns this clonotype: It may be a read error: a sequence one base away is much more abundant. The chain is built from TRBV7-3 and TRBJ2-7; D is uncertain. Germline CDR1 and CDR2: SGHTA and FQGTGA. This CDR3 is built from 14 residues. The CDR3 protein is CASSPPSSSYEQCF. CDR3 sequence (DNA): TGTGCCAGCAGCCCGCCTTCATCCTCCTACGAGCAGTGCTTC. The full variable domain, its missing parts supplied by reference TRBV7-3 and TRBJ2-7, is GAGVSQTPSNKVTEKGKYVELRCDPISGHTALYWYRQSLGQGPEFLIYFQGTGAADDSGLPNDRFFAVRPEGSVSTLKIQRTERGDSAVYLCASSPPSSSYEQCFGPGTRLTVT.

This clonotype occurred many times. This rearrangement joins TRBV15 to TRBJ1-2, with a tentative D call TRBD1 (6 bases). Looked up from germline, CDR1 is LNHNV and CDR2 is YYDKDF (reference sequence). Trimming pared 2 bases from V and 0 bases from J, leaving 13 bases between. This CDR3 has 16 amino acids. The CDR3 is CATSRSGTQANYGYTF. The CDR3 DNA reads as TGTGCCACCAGCAGATCCGGGACACAAGCTAACTATGGCTACACCTTC.

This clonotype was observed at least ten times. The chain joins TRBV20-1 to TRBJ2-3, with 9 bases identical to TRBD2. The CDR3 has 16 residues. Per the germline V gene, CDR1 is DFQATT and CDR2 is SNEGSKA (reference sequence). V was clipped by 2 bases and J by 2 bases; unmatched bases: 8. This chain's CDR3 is CSARSNSGGPTDTQYF. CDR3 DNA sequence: TGCAGTGCTAGATCTAATAGCGGGGGTCCCACAGATACGCAGTATTTT.